This T cell receptor beta chain was sequenced during a study of OX40 agonist ivuxolimab in advanced cancers. People who had autoimmune disease history or systemic immunosuppression were excluded. The method was immunoSEQ multiplex PCR; TCRdb's version includes in-frame clones alone and lacks a portion of them. The data show about 97,000 clones, 85% to 90% seen once. The length of the CDR3 is 15 residues. Germline loops: CDR1 MNHEY, CDR2 SVGAGI. J gave up 3 bases and V 6 bases, and 10 bases lay outside the gene matches. The chain links TRBV6-5 to TRBJ1-2, with 7 nucleotides matching TRBD1. This receptor was identified in an adult with an advanced solid tumor such as melanoma, head and neck, liver or kidney cancer. Sequenced here: CD4+ or CD8+ T cells sorted from blood, sampled in a trial of the OX40 agonist ivuxolimab. The CDR3, as DNA: TGTGCCAGCAGATCCTTAACAGGGGACCACTATGGCTACACCTTC. The encoded protein is CASRSLTGDHYGYTF.